This TCR beta chain appears in the sequencing data of a study of blood T cells in healthy people across ages. Whole-study findings and limits: In long-lived donors, naive CD4+ cell counts and diversity exceeded those of aged donors.

A minimum of 6 micrograms of total RNA was extracted per sample. Sample-barcoded 5' priming and a J-beta primer mix drove a second PCR of about 7 to 12 cycles. One entry per CDR3 protein, called by TCRdb with MiXCR from the 5' RACE reads. The sample lists around 790,000 distinct CDR3 sequences; roughly 44% were seen once. This clonotype was picked up a small number of times. The antigen remains undetermined. CDR1 is KGHSH, CDR2 LQKENI, per germline. There are 14 residues in the CDR3. V gave up 3 bases and J gave up 6 bases; unmatched junction bases: 3. Sample: blood. The origin of this receptor is a man in his 60s in good health. The chain combines TRBV18 with TRBJ2-7; 12 nucleotides agree with TRBD1. The CDR3 DNA reads TGTGCCAGCTCACCTGGGACAGGGGGCACCGAGCAGTACTTC. It encodes CASSPGTGGTEQYF.